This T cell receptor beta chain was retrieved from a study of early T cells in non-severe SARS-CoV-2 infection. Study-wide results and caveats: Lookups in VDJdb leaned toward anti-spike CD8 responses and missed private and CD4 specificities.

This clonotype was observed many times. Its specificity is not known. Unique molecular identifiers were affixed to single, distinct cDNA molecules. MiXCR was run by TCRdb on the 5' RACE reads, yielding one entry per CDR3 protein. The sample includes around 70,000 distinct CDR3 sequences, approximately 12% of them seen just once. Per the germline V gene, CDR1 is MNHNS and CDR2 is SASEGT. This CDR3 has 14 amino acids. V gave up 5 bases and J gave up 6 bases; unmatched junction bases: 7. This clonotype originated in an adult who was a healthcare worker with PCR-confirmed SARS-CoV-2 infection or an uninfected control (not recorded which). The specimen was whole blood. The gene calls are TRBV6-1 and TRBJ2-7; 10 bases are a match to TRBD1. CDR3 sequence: CASSPGTGVSEQYF. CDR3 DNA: TGTGCCAGCAGTCCCGGGACAGGGGTCTCCGAGCAGTACTTC.